This T cell receptor (beta chain) was sequenced for a study of control samples from healthy donors and cancer patients (dated by TCRdb to 2020 to 2022). The method behind the library was the immunoSEQ multiplex PCR assay. The immuneACCESS repertoire file appears here via TCRdb, limited to in-frame rearrangements. These files lack a portion of the clones; in checked studies, under half of the deficit traces to unresolved V genes, and the cause of the others is not known. The sample table records over 110,000 clones; approximately 91% of these occur just once. The leading ten clones occupy approximately 8.6% of the sample. Note on this clone: No cognate antigen has been identified for it. One end of the junction does not line up with germline, which may come from a read error.

Sequencing was done on a sample of blood. The clonotype comes from a woman in her 30s in good health.

The base sequence is TGCGCCAGCAGGTTGGGGTCGGCAGGGAAGTACGAGCAGTACTTC. Its protein reads: CASRLGSAGKYEQYF. The rearrangement combines TRBV5-1 with TRBJ2-7; the D gene is perhaps TRBD1, on 5 matching bases. CDR1 and CDR2 are read off the germline V gene as SGHRS and YFSETQ. From the cysteine up to the phenylalanine, the CDR3 has a length of 15 residues. Kept here is only the CDR3 DNA, which spans 45 bases and is read in frame from base 1.